A single sample is the source of the 13 T cell receptor beta chains below, sequenced in a study of identical twins. Each CDR3 protein gets one entry after TCRdb re-called the 5' RACE reads with MiXCR. Of about 470,000 distinct CDR3 sequences listed, 20% to 25% are singletons. This same sample was also part of a study on T cells expressing NK-cell markers.

Sequenced material: CD4+ T cells sorted from blood. These receptors originate from a woman in her late teens or twenties in good health.

The V and J genes are TRBV12-3 or TRBV12-4 and TRBJ2-1; 11 nucleotides agree with TRBD2. CDR3 length: 14 amino acids. Trimming cost V 6 bases and J 6 bases; bases outside gene matches: 4. The CDR3 spells CASRLAGASNEQFF. CDR3 bases: TGTGCCAGCAGACTAGCGGGAGCTTCCAATGAGCAGTTCTTC.

This clonotype was counted only a few times. The CDR3: CASSPSLGGQETQYF. The DNA of the CDR3 is TGTGCCAGCAGCCCGAGTCTTGGGGGCCAAGAGACCCAGTACTTC. This chain joins TRBV11-2 and TRBJ2-5; tentatively, D is TRBD1 or TRBD2 (5 bases each). This CDR3 is 15 amino acids long. V shed 5 bases and J shed 1 base, with 14 bases lying between them. CDR1 and CDR2 from the germline V gene are SGHAT and FQNNGV.

This chain uses TRBV9 with TRBJ2-5; 8 bases map to TRBD2. This CDR3 spans 13 amino acids. V shed 4 bases, J shed 4 bases, and the junction held 3 bases outside the gene matches. CDR1 is SGDLS and CDR2 is YYNGEE in the germline V gene. CDR3 amino acids: CASSRGGTETQYF. DNA for the CDR3: TGTGCCAGCAGCCGCGGGGGGACAGAGACCCAGTACTTC.

The chain is built from TRBV12-3 or TRBV12-4 and TRBJ2-7; maybe TRBD1 (6 bases). Trimming took off 5 bases at V and 3 bases at J, with 14 bases between the two ends. There are 14 residues in the CDR3. In DNA form, the CDR3 reads TGTGCCAGCAGTCCTCAGGGGCTGTACTACGAGCAGTACTTC. Its protein is CASSPQGLYYEQYF.

CDR3 DNA sequence: TGCAGTGCTAGGTCTGAAGCTTTCTTT. Translation: CSARSEAFF. V usage is TRBV20-1 and J usage is TRBJ1-1; no clear D gene. CDR3 length: 9 residues. Germline V lookup: CDR1 DFQATT, CDR2 SNEGSKA (reference sequence). V was shortened by 3 bases and J by 6 bases, with 2 bases between the two germline ends.

There are a few counts of this clonotype. The rearrangement uses TRBV20-1 and TRBJ2-1, with 10 bases lining up with TRBD1. The germline V gene has CDR1 DFQATT and CDR2 SNEGSKA (reference sequence). V trimming: 6 bases; J trimming: 3 bases; junction bases outside the gene matches: 5. CDR3 size: 14 residues. The CDR3 DNA sequence: TGCAGTGCGACCGGACAGGGGGTCTACAATGAGCAGTTCTTC. Its protein is CSATGQGVYNEQFF.

This clonotype has only a few counts. This chain uses TRBV6-6 with TRBJ2-7; no reliable D call. The V gene lost 0 bases and the J gene lost 4 bases, with 4 bases spanning the gap. This CDR3 region has 12 residues. Germline-derived CDR1 and CDR2 are MNHNY and SVGAGI (reference sequence). In nucleotides, the CDR3 is TGTGCCAGCAGTTACTCCGATTACGAGCAGTACTTC. Translation gives CASSYSDYEQYF.

A few counts support this clonotype. The V call is TRBV5-1, the J call TRBJ1-1, with a weak D call TRBD1 (5 bases). CDR1 and CDR2 (germline): SGHRS, YFSETQ. Trimming pared 2 bases from V and 4 bases from J, leaving 6 bases between. The CDR3 consists of 12 residues. The CDR3 here is CASSFDSTEAFF. Written as DNA, the CDR3 is TGCGCCAGCAGCTTCGACAGCACTGAAGCTTTCTTT.

With respect to this clonotype: At one boundary the junction diverges from the germline segment, which might be a read error. V usage is TRBV12-3 or TRBV12-4 and J usage is TRBJ2-1; possibly TRBD2 for D (6 bases). The CDR3 covers 14 residues. The CDR3 reads CASSFGLGAGEQFF. CDR3 DNA sequence: TGCGCCAGCAGTTTCGGCCTAGGAGCGGGTGAGCAGTTCTTC.

This clonotype was counted between two and nine times. Relative to the germline gene, one junction end is altered; a read error may explain this. This chain links TRBV5-6 with TRBJ2-2; tentatively, D is TRBD1 (5 bases). Germline CDR1 is SGHDT and CDR2 is YYEEEE. CDR3 length equals 15 residues. CDR3 bases: TGTGCCAGCAGCTTGAGCTCAGGGAACCCCGGGGAGCTGTTTTTT. It codes for CASSLSSGNPGELFF.

This clonotype was seen once. This chain connects TRBV20-1 to TRBJ2-3; 9 bases match TRBD1. V lost 8 bases to trimming and J lost 3 bases; unmatched junction nucleotides: 9. This CDR3 comprises 14 residues. Germline loops: CDR1 DFQATT, CDR2 SNEGSKA (reference sequence). CDR3 region: CSFQDRGPTDTQYF. In DNA form, the CDR3 reads TGCAGTTTCCAGGACAGGGGACCGACAGATACGCAGTATTTT.

This clonotype was observed at least ten times. The chain uses TRBV7-9 and TRBJ1-1; possibly TRBD1 for D (6 bases). Germline CDR1 reads SEHNR; CDR2 reads FQNEAQ (reference sequence). This CDR3 has 16 amino acids. Trimming pared 6 bases from V and 6 bases from J, leaving 23 bases between. The CDR3 region has the DNA TGTGCCAGCAGGCCCCGACAGGACCCTAAGGTCCCTGAAGCTTTCTTT. Its translation: CASRPRQDPKVPEAFF.

The chain links TRBV20-1 to TRBJ2-5; D is unresolved. The CDR3 loop spans 13 amino acids. Trimming left V 1 base short and J 5 bases short, with 11 bases between. The germline V gene has CDR1 DFQATT and CDR2 SNEGSKA (reference sequence). The CDR3 sequence is CSARGDLRETQYF. DNA for the CDR3: TGCAGTGCTAGAGGTGACTTACGGGAGACCCAGTACTTC.